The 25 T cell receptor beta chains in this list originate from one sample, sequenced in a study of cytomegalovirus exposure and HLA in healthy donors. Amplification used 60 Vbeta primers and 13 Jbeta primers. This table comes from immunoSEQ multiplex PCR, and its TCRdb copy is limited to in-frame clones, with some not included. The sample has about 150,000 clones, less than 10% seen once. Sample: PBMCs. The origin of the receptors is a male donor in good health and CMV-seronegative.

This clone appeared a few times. The CDR3 loop reads CSVGSGQGNSYEQYF. CDR3 in DNA: TGCAGCGTGGGATCGGGACAGGGGAACTCCTACGAGCAGTACTTC. The chain recombines TRBV29-1 with TRBJ2-7; TRBD1 agrees at 10 bases. Trimming took 6 bases from V and 0 from J; bases not matched to a gene: 8. CDR1 is SQVTM and CDR2 is ANQGSEA in the germline V gene. The CDR3 sequence is 15 residues long.

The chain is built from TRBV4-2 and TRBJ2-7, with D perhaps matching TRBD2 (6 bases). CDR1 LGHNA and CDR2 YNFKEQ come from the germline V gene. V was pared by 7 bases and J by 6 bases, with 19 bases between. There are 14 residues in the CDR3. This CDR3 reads CASTYEAGSGEQYF. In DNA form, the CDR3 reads TGTGCCAGCACTTATGAGGCGGGGAGCGGCGAGCAGTACTTC.

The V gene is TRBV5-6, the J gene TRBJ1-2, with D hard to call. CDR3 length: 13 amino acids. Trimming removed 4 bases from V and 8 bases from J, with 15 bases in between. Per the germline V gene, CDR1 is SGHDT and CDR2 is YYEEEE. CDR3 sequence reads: CASSTPPGNGYTF. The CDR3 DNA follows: TGTGCCAGCAGCACCCCCCCGGGGAACGGCTACACCTTC.

The CDR3 nucleotides read TGTGCCAGCAGTTTATTGGTGGATTCGGGCGGGGAGCTGTTTTTT. This codes for CASSLLVDSGGELFF. The J gene is TRBJ2-2, the V gene TRBV28, with unresolved D. V lost 1 base and J 7 bases, leaving 13 bases between the germline ends. The CDR3 totals 15 residues. CDR1 MDHEN and CDR2 SYDVKM come from the germline V gene.

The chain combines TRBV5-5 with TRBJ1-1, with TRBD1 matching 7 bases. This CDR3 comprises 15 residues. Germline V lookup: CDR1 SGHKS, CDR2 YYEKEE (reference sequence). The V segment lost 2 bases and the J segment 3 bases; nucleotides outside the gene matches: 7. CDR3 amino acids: CASSFNRGMDTEAFF. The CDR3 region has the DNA TGTGCCAGCAGCTTTAACAGGGGTATGGACACTGAAGCTTTCTTT.

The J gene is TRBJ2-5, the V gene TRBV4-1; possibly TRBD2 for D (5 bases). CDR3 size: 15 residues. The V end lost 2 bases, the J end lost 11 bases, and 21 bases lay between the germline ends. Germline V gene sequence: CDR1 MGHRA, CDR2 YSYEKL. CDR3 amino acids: CASSQPEGLWGEQYF. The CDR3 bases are TGCGCCAGCAGCCAACCAGAGGGTTTATGGGGAGAGCAGTACTTC.

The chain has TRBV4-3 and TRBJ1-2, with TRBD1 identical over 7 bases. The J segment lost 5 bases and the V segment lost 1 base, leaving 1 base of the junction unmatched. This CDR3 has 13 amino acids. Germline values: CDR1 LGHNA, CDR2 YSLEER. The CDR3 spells CASSQAGGYGYTF. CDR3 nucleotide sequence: TGCGCCAGCAGCCAAGCAGGGGGGTATGGCTACACCTTC.

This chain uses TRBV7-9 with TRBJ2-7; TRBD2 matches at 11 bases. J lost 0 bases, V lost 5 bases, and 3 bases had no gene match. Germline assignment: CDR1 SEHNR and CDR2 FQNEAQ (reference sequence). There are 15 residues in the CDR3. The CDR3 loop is CASSPGLADSYEQYF. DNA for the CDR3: TGTGCCAGCAGCCCGGGACTAGCGGACTCCTACGAGCAGTACTTC.

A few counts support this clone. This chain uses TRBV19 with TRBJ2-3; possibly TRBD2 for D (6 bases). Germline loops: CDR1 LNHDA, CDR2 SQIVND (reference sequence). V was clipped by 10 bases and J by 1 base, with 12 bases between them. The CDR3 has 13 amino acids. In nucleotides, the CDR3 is TGTGCCATAGGACTATTGGGCACAGATACGCAGTATTTT. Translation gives CAIGLLGTDTQYF. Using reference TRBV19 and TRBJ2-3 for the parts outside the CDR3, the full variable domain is DGGITQSPKYLFRKEGQNVTLSCEQNLNHDAMYWYRQDPGQGLRLIYYSQIVNDFQKGDIAEGYSVSREKKESFPLTVTSAQKNPTAFYLCAIGLLGTDTQYFGPGTRLTVL.

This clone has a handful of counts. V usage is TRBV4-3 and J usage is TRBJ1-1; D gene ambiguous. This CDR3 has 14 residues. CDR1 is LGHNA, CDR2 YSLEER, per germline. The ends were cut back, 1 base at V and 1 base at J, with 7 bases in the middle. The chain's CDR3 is CASSQGWQNTEAFF. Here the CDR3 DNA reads TGCGCCAGCAGCCAAGGTTGGCAGAACACTGAAGCTTTCTTT.

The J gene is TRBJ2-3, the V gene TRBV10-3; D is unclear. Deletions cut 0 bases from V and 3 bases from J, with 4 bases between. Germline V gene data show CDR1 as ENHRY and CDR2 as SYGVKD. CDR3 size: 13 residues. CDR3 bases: TGTGCCATCAGTGAGTCCGTTACAGATACGCAGTATTTT. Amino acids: CAISESVTDTQYF.

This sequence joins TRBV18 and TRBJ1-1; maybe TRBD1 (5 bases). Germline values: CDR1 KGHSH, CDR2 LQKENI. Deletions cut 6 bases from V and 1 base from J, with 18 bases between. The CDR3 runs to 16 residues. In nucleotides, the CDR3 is TGTGCCAGCTCGCCCTGGGGGGGGGTCCCGAACACTGAAGCTTTCTTT. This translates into CASSPWGGVPNTEAFF.

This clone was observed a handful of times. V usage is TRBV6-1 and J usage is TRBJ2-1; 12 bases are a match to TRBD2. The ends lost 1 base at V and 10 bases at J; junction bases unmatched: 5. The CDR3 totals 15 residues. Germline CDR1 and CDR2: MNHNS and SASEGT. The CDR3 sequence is CASSEETSGSGEQFF. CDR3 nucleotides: TGTGCCAGCAGTGAAGAGACTAGCGGGAGTGGGGAGCAGTTCTTC.

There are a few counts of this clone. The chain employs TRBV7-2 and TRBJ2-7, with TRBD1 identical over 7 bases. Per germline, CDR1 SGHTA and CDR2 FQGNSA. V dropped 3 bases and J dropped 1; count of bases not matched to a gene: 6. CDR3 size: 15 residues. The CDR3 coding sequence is TGTGCCAGCAGCTTCGCGCCGGGACAGTCCTACGAGCAGTACTTC. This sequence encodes CASSFAPGQSYEQYF.

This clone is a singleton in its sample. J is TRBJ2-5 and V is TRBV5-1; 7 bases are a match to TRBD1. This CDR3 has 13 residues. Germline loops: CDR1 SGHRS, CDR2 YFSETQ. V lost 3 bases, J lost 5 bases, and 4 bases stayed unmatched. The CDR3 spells CASSSGQAETQYF. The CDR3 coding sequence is TGCGCCAGCAGCTCCGGACAGGCGGAGACCCAGTACTTC.

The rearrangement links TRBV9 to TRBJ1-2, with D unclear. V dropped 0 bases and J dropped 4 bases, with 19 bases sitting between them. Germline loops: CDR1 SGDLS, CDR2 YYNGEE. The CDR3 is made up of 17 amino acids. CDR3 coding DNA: TGTGCCAGCAGCGTAGCTGGGAGGGCAAAATATACCTATGGCTACACCTTC. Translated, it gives CASSVAGRAKYTYGYTF. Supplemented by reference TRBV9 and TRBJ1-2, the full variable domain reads DSGVTQTPKHLITATGQRVTLRCSPRSGDLSVYWYQQSLDQGLQFLIQYYNGEERAKGNILERFSAQQFPDLHSELNLSSLELGDSALYFCASSVAGRAKYTYGYTFGSGTRLTVV.

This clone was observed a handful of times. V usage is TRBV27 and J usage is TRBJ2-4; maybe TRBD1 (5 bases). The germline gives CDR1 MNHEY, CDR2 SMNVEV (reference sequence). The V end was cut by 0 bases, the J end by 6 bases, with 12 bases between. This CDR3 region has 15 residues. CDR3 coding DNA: TGTGCCAGCAGTTTATCGCCTCAGGGTGGAAACATTCAGTACTTC. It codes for CASSLSPQGGNIQYF.

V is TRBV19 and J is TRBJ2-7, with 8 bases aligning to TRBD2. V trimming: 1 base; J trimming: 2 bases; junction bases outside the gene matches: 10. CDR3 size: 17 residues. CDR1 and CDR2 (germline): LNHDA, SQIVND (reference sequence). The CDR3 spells CASSIAAYSGGTYEQYF. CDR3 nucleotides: TGTGCCAGTAGTATAGCAGCGTACAGCGGGGGAACCTACGAGCAGTACTTC.

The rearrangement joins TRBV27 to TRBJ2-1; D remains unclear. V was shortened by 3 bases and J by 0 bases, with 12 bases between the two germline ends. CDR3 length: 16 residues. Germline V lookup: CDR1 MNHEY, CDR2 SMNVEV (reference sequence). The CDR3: CASSFISGSSYNEQFF. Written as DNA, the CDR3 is TGTGCCAGCAGTTTTATTTCCGGTTCCTCCTACAATGAGCAGTTCTTC.

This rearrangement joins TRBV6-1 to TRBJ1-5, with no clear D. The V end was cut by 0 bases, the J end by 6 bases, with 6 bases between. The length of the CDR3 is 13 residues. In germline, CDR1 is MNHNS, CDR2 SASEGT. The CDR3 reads CASSEASFQPQHF. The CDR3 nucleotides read TGTGCCAGCAGTGAAGCGTCCTTTCAGCCCCAGCATTTT.

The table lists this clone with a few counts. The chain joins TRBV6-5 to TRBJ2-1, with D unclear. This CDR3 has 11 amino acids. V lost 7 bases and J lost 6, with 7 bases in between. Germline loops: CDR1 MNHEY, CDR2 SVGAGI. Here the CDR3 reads CASTRGNEQFF. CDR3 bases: TGTGCCAGCACCCGAGGCAATGAGCAGTTCTTC.

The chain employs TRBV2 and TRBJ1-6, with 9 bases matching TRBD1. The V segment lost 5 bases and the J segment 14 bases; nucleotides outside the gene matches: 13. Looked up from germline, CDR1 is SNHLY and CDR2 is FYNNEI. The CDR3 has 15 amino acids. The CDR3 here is CASSPPGTGNRALHF. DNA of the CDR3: TGTGCCAGCAGTCCCCCCGGGACAGGGAATAGGGCCCTCCACTTT.

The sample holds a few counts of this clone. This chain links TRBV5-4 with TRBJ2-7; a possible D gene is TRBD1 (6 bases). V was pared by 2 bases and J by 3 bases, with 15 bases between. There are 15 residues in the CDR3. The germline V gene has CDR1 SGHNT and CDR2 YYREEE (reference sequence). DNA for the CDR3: TGTGCCAGCAGCTTCTTCCACAGGGATGACTACGAGCAGTACTTC. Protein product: CASSFFHRDDYEQYF.

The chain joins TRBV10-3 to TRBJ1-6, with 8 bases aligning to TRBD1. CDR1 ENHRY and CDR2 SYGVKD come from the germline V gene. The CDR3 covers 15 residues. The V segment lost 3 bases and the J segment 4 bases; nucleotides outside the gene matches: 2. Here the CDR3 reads CAISDGQGYNSPLHF. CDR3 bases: TGTGCCATCAGTGATGGACAGGGATATAATTCACCCCTCCACTTT.

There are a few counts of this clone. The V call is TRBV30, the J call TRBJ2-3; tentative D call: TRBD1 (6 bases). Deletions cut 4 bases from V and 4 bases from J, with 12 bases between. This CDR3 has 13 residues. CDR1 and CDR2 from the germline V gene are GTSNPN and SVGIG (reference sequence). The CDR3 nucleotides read TGTGCCTGGAACGTCAGGGGTGCAGATACGCAGTATTTT. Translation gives CAWNVRGADTQYF.